The 21 T cell receptor beta chains listed next were all sequenced from one sample in a study of T cell changes during pregnancy in multiple sclerosis. Sequencing was performed with immunoSEQ multiplex PCR; in TCRdb, only in-frame clones are kept and a portion is missing. The sample comprises some 52,000 clones, just over 90% of which are singletons, and about 0.36% rests with the top ten. The specimen was CD4+ T cells from peripheral blood mononuclear cells, collected before pregnancy. The receptors were gathered from a female donor with multiple sclerosis, enrolled in a pregnancy study.

The V and J genes are TRBV13 and TRBJ1-1; D ambiguous. There are 15 residues in the CDR3. V lost 5 bases and J 5 bases, leaving 18 bases between the germline ends. The germline CDR1 and CDR2 sequences are PRHDT and FYEKMQ (reference sequence). This CDR3 is CASSRPLGSGTEAFF. The CDR3 DNA is TGTGCCAGCAGCCGCCCCCTTGGGAGTGGAACTGAAGCTTTCTTT. Full variable domain (rest looked up from reference TRBV13 and TRBJ1-1): AAGVIQSPRHLIKEKRETATLKCYPIPRHDTVYWYQQGPGQDPQFLISFYEKMQSDKGSIPDRFSAQQFSDYHSELNMSSLELGDSALYFCASSRPLGSGTEAFFGQGTRLTVV.

On this clone: One junction end disagrees with the germline gene, perhaps due to a read error. The chain couples TRBV2 to TRBJ2-7; 11 bases are a match to TRBD2. The CDR3 length is 14 residues. The germline gives CDR1 SNHLY, CDR2 FYNNEI. This chain's CDR3 is CASNSGLAVRVWDF. CDR3 in DNA: TGTGCCAGCAATTCGGGACTAGCGGTACGAGTATGGGACTTC.

This clone showed up just a few times. The chain has TRBV27 and TRBJ1-1; TRBD1 aligns across 7 bases. V was clipped by 3 bases and J by 4 bases; unmatched bases: 5. Germline assignment: CDR1 MNHEY and CDR2 SMNVEV (reference sequence). This CDR3 contains 14 residues. The CDR3 nucleotides are TGTGCCAGCAGTTTTTACACAGGGGCCACTGAAGCTTTCTTT. As protein: CASSFYTGATEAFF.

The chain is built from TRBV6-5 and TRBJ2-7; 7 nucleotides agree with TRBD1. V trimming: 6 bases; J trimming: 5 bases; junction bases outside the gene matches: 10. The CDR3 has 14 amino acids. Germline V lookup: CDR1 MNHEY, CDR2 SVGAGI. The CDR3 spells CASRVTGSGNEQYF. CDR3 sequence (DNA): TGTGCCAGCAGGGTGACAGGGAGCGGCAACGAGCAGTACTTC.

In DNA form, the CDR3 reads TGTGCCAGCAGCAATCACTTCCGGGACAGGGTATCAGAGCAGTTCTTC. Amino acid sequence: CASSNHFRDRVSEQFF. V usage is TRBV7-6 and J usage is TRBJ2-1; 9 nucleotides agree with TRBD1. Looked up from germline, CDR1 is SGHVS and CDR2 is FNYEAQ. The CDR3 runs to 16 residues. V was clipped by 5 bases and J by 10 bases; unmatched bases: 15.

The chain couples TRBV5-1 to TRBJ2-3; 10 bases are shared with TRBD1. The CDR3 totals 15 residues. Per the germline V gene, CDR1 is SGHRS and CDR2 is YFSETQ. The V gene end was trimmed by 3 bases and the J gene end by 1 base; junction bases not matched to a gene: 2. Written as DNA, the CDR3 is TGCGCCAGCAGCTACGGGACAGGGGGCACAGATACGCAGTATTTT. It is translated as CASSYGTGGTDTQYF.

This sequence joins TRBV12-5 and TRBJ2-2, with a weak D call TRBD2 (5 bases). The germline V gene encodes CDR1 LGHNT and CDR2 FRNRAP. Trimming removed 1 base from V and 2 bases from J, with 11 bases in between. The CDR3 consists of 16 residues. The CDR3 is CASGLALRENTGELFF. CDR3 bases: TGTGCTAGTGGTTTGGCCTTGAGGGAAAACACCGGGGAGCTGTTTTTT.

The J gene is TRBJ2-7, the V gene TRBV18, with 12 bases aligning to TRBD2. The CDR3 is 17 residues long. Germline CDR1 and CDR2: KGHSH and LQKENI. V lost 1 base, J lost 6 bases, and 10 bases stayed unmatched. DNA for the CDR3: TGTGCCAGCTCACCACGAGACCTAGCGGGAGGGCCGGGCGAGCAGTACTTC. Its protein is CASSPRDLAGGPGEQYF. Complete variable domain (other parts from reference TRBV18 and TRBJ2-7): NAGVMQNPRHLVRRRGQEARLRCSPMKGHSHVYWYRQLPEEGLKFMVYLQKENIIDESGMPKERFSAEFPKEGPSILRIQQVVRGDSAAYFCASSPRDLAGGPGEQYFGPGTRLTVT.

This chain connects TRBV18 to TRBJ1-1; D is uncertain. V was pared by 6 bases and J by 1 base, with 9 bases between. The germline V gene has CDR1 KGHSH and CDR2 LQKENI. The CDR3 totals 13 residues. CDR3 in DNA: TGTGCCAGCTCCCGGGTCGAGAACACTGAAGCTTTCTTT. Residues: CASSRVENTEAFF.

CDR3 in amino acids: CATTTGISSETQYF. CDR3 sequence (DNA): TGTGCCACCACTACGGGAATTTCGTCGGAGACCCAGTACTTC. The chain employs TRBV2 and TRBJ2-5; perhaps TRBD2 as D (5 bases). Germline V gene data show CDR1 as SNHLY and CDR2 as FYNNEI. V was shortened by 10 bases and J by 5 bases, with 20 bases between the two germline ends. The CDR3 is 14 amino acids.

This clone was counted once. This chain uses TRBV9 with TRBJ1-4; TRBD1 matches 8 bases. Germline assignment: CDR1 SGDLS and CDR2 YYNGEE. V shed 0 bases, J shed 3 bases, and the junction held 7 bases outside the gene matches. The CDR3 has 17 residues. The CDR3 protein is CASSVGISGQANEKLFF. For the CDR3, the DNA is TGTGCCAGCAGCGTAGGCATCTCGGGACAGGCTAATGAAAAACTGTTTTTT.

The V call is TRBV28, the J call TRBJ2-2; 9 bases agree with TRBD1. Trimming at V came to 10 bases and at J to 4 bases, leaving 4 bases not matched to a gene. Germline assignment: CDR1 MDHEN and CDR2 SYDVKM. The length of the CDR3 is 13 residues. The CDR3 DNA reads as TGTGCCACCCGACAGGGGGTCACCGGGGAGCTGTTTTTT. This encodes CATRQGVTGELFF.

The chain has TRBV9 and TRBJ2-3; D is perhaps TRBD2 (6 bases). The CDR3 consists of 15 residues. The V and J ends lost 0 bases and 8 bases respectively, with 16 bases between them. Germline loops: CDR1 SGDLS, CDR2 YYNGEE. The CDR3 nucleotides read TGTGCCAGCAGCGTAGCGGGAGAGCCTGAAGGTACGCAGTATTTT. This sequence encodes CASSVAGEPEGTQYF.

The CDR3 protein is CSVEGTSGGSYNEQFF. The CDR3 DNA follows: TGCAGCGTTGAAGGGACTAGCGGGGGCTCCTACAATGAGCAGTTCTTC. The chain couples TRBV29-1 to TRBJ2-1, with 13 bases fitting TRBD2. With 1 base clipped from V and 0 bases from J, the junction kept 0 bases outside the gene matches. This CDR3 comprises 16 residues. CDR1 and CDR2 (germline): SQVTM, ANQGSEA.

The J gene is TRBJ2-7, the V gene TRBV5-1, with 11 nucleotides matching TRBD2. With 4 bases clipped from V and 0 bases from J, the junction kept 24 bases outside the gene matches. The CDR3 covers 22 residues. In germline, CDR1 is SGHRS, CDR2 YFSETQ. The CDR3 loop is CASSPTTSGNSRSSKSSYEQYF. In nucleotides, the CDR3 is TGCGCCAGCAGCCCTACGACTAGCGGGAACTCCCGTTCATCCAAGAGCTCCTACGAGCAGTACTTC.

The chain recombines TRBV27 with TRBJ2-6; TRBD2 agrees at 8 bases. The germline CDR1 and CDR2 sequences are MNHEY and SMNVEV (reference sequence). The CDR3 extends over 16 amino acids. V gave up 8 bases and J gave up 3 bases; unmatched junction bases: 9. As DNA, the CDR3 is TGTGCCAGCTTTCCCGCGGGGGGCCGTGGGGCCAACGTCCTGACTTTC. Translated, it gives CASFPAGGRGANVLTF. Full variable domain (outside the CDR3, taken from reference TRBV27 and TRBJ2-6): EAQVTQNPRYLITVTGKKLTVTCSQNMNHEYMSWYRQDPGLGLRQIYYSMNVEVTDKGDVPEGYKVSRKEKRNFPLILESPSPNQTSLYFCASFPAGGRGANVLTFGAGSRLTVL.

The chain carries TRBV19 and TRBJ1-5, with 7 nucleotides matching TRBD1. Germline V gene data show CDR1 as LNHDA and CDR2 as SQIVND (reference sequence). CDR3 length equals 15 residues. V lost 7 bases to trimming and J lost 0 bases; unmatched junction nucleotides: 6. The CDR3 spells CASKDRPYSNQPQHF. CDR3 bases: TGTGCCAGTAAGGACAGGCCTTATAGCAATCAGCCCCAGCATTTT.

The V call is TRBV7-9, the J call TRBJ2-1, with 7 bases fitting TRBD2. From germline, CDR1 is SEHNR and CDR2 FQNEAQ (reference sequence). V lost 9 bases to trimming and J lost 7 bases; unmatched junction nucleotides: 15. CDR3 length: 15 residues. CDR3 amino acids: CASKAGTTKWNEQFF. In nucleotides, the CDR3 is TGTGCCAGTAAAGCCGGGACTACCAAGTGGAATGAGCAGTTCTTC.

This clone occurred once. V and J are TRBV5-1 and TRBJ2-2; D may be TRBD1 (5 bases). V was trimmed by 4 bases and J by 5 bases, leaving 18 bases between them. CDR1 is SGHRS and CDR2 is YFSETQ in the germline V gene. The CDR3 loop spans 16 amino acids. CDR3 sequence: CASSPLWQGGTGELFF. In DNA, the CDR3 is TGCGCCAGCAGCCCCCTCTGGCAGGGCGGAACCGGGGAGCTGTTTTTT. The complete variable domain, with remaining parts taken from reference TRBV5-1 and TRBJ2-2, reads KAGVTQTPRYLIKTRGQQVTLSCSPISGHRSVSWYQQTPGQGLQFLFEYFSETQRNKGNFPGRFSGRQFSNSRSEMNVSTLELGDSALYLCASSPLWQGGTGELFFGEGSRLTVL.

The chain recombines TRBV4-1 with TRBJ1-5; 7 bases align to TRBD1. V was pared by 1 base and J by 2 bases, with 2 bases of the junction left unmatched. Per the germline V gene, CDR1 is MGHRA and CDR2 is YSYEKL. The CDR3 totals 15 residues. The chain's CDR3 is CASSQGQGGNQPQHF. In nucleotides, the CDR3 is TGCGCCAGCAGCCAAGGCCAGGGGGGCAATCAGCCCCAGCATTTT.

This chain uses TRBV4-3 with TRBJ2-5; 10 nucleotides agree with TRBD1. Trimming removed 4 bases from V and 3 bases from J; junction bases left unmatched: 5. This CDR3 contains 15 residues. CDR1 and CDR2 from the germline V gene are LGHNA and YSLEER. CDR3 amino acids: CASSPLGTGEETQYF. The DNA of the CDR3 is TGCGCCAGCAGCCCCCTGGGGACAGGGGAAGAGACCCAGTACTTC.